A single sample gave rise to the 18 T cell receptor beta chains below, sequenced in a study of shared clonotypes between healthy human individuals. The repertoire was sequenced with immunoSEQ multiplex PCR; TCRdb's copy has only in-frame clones and lacks some. The repertoire holds approximately 980,000 clones, with approximately 80% as singletons. Sequencing input: memory CD4+ T cells sorted from blood. Subset meaning: CD45RA-negative fraction. The receptors were sampled from a man aged 18 to 29 in good health.

The gene calls are TRBV27 and TRBJ1-2, with no clear D. Germline CDR1 and CDR2: MNHEY and SMNVEV (reference sequence). The CDR3 has 15 amino acids. Deletions cut 8 bases from V and 0 bases from J, with 16 bases between. The CDR3: CASSVSPYPNYGYTF. In DNA form, the CDR3 reads TGTGCCAGCTCCGTCAGTCCATATCCTAACTATGGCTACACCTTC.

This clone has a count of ten or more. CDR3 region: CATSRARGTERSTDTQYF. Here the CDR3 DNA reads TGTGCCACCAGCAGAGCACGAGGGACAGAAAGAAGCACAGATACGCAGTATTTT. This chain uses TRBV15 with TRBJ2-3, with 7 bases fitting TRBD1. This CDR3 has 18 amino acids. CDR1 is LNHNV, CDR2 YYDKDF, per germline (reference sequence). V dropped 1 base and J dropped 0; count of bases not matched to a gene: 10.

At least ten counts were recorded for this clone. The CDR3 DNA reads as TGTGCCAGCAGCTTCAGGGACGTGAAGTACTTC. Translating gives CASSFRDVKYF. The V and J genes are TRBV7-2 and TRBJ2-7; possibly TRBD1 or TRBD2 for D (5 bases each). The CDR3 is made up of 11 amino acids. The germline V gene encodes CDR1 SGHTA and CDR2 FQGNSA. With 3 bases removed from V and 11 bases from J, the gap between germline ends came to 11 bases.

The V call is TRBV27, the J call TRBJ2-2; a weak D match, TRBD2 (6 bases). The CDR3 covers 15 residues. Between the trimmed V and J ends, which lost 3 bases and 1 base, there was a span of 9 bases. The germline V gene encodes CDR1 MNHEY and CDR2 SMNVEV (reference sequence). CDR3 sequence: CASSLAGQNTGELFF. CDR3 bases: TGTGCCAGCAGTTTGGCGGGGCAGAACACCGGGGAGCTGTTTTTT.

The rearrangement links TRBV19 to TRBJ2-5; a weak D match, TRBD2 (5 bases). V gave up 1 base and J gave up 1 base, with 7 bases separating them. There are 14 residues in the CDR3. CDR1 is LNHDA and CDR2 is SQIVND in the germline V gene (reference sequence). The CDR3 loop is CASSIGSAQETQYF. The CDR3 DNA reads as TGTGCCAGTAGTATAGGTAGCGCCCAAGAGACCCAGTACTTC. The complete variable domain, with remaining parts taken from reference TRBV19 and TRBJ2-5, reads DGGITQSPKYLFRKEGQNVTLSCEQNLNHDAMYWYRQDPGQGLRLIYYSQIVNDFQKGDIAEGYSVSREKKESFPLTVTSAQKNPTAFYLCASSIGSAQETQYFGPGTRLLVL.

The chain uses TRBV11-2 and TRBJ2-3; 10 positions agree with TRBD2. There are 16 residues in the CDR3. Trimming at V came to 4 bases and at J to 5 bases, leaving 9 bases not matched to a gene. Germline V gene data show CDR1 as SGHAT and CDR2 as FQNNGV. CDR3 in amino acids: CASSSRASGSGDTQYF. As DNA, the CDR3 is TGTGCCAGCAGCTCCCGGGCTAGCGGGAGTGGAGATACGCAGTATTTT. Combining the CDR3 with reference TRBV11-2 and TRBJ2-3 gives the whole variable domain EAGVAQSPRYKIIEKRQSVAFWCNPISGHATLYWYQQILGQGPKLLIQFQNNGVVDDSQLPKDRFSAERLKGVDSTLKIQPAKLEDSAVYLCASSSRASGSGDTQYFGPGTRLTVL.

In this sample, this clone turned up a few times. V gene TRBV2 combines with J gene TRBJ1-6; tentative D call: TRBD1 (5 bases). V dropped 7 bases and J dropped 6 bases, with 10 bases sitting between them. Germline CDR1 SNHLY, CDR2 FYNNEI. This CDR3 is 13 amino acids long. CDR3 in amino acids: CASTGLSNSPLHF. The CDR3 nucleotides read TGTGCCAGCACAGGGCTGAGTAATTCACCCCTCCACTTT.

The V call is TRBV7-8, the J call TRBJ1-2; possible D gene TRBD1, 6 bases. V was shortened by 0 bases and J by 3 bases, with 17 bases between the two germline ends. From germline, CDR1 is SGHVS and CDR2 FQNEAQ. There are 17 residues in the CDR3. CDR3 DNA: TGTGCCAGCAGCTTAGCGGGAGGATGGGACACTGACTATGGCTACACCTTC. Its translation: CASSLAGGWDTDYGYTF.

The chain is built from TRBV7-3 and TRBJ2-3; D might be TRBD1 (6 bases). Germline V gene lookup returns CDR1 SGHTA and CDR2 FQGTGA. The V gene lost 6 bases and the J gene lost 6 bases, with 10 bases spanning the gap. The CDR3 contains 12 residues. The CDR3 region is CASSTGQDTQYF. DNA for the CDR3: TGTGCCAGCAGTACAGGACAGGATACGCAGTATTTT.

The rearrangement joins TRBV5-1 to TRBJ2-2; TRBD1 might be the D (5 bases). Germline V gives CDR1 SGHRS, CDR2 YFSETQ. There are 16 residues in the CDR3. Trimming removed 0 bases from V and 2 bases from J, with 11 bases in between. CDR3 protein: CASSLGQYHNTGELFF. CDR3 nucleotide sequence: TGCGCCAGCAGCTTGGGACAGTACCATAACACCGGGGAGCTGTTTTTT.

V gene TRBV11-2 combines with J gene TRBJ2-1; D is ambiguous. Germline-derived CDR1 and CDR2 are SGHAT and FQNNGV. V lost 3 bases and J 3 bases, leaving 6 bases between the germline ends. The CDR3 spans 13 residues. The CDR3 region has the DNA TGTGCCAGCAGCTTTAACCTCTACAATGAGCAGTTCTTC. This translates into CASSFNLYNEQFF.

In this sample, this clone turned up a few times. Distinct nucleotide sequences in the sample also encode this CDR3. The chain is built from TRBV27 and TRBJ2-7; 8 nucleotides align to TRBD1. The germline V gene encodes CDR1 MNHEY and CDR2 SMNVEV (reference sequence). J was trimmed by 2 bases and V by 5 bases; bases with no gene match: 5. This CDR3 comprises 14 residues. CDR3 amino acids: CASSPRQGTYEQYF. CDR3 DNA sequence: TGTGCCAGCAGTCCACGACAGGGGACCTACGAGCAGTACTTC.

The chain uses TRBV11-1 and TRBJ2-1; D unresolved. This CDR3 spans 16 amino acids. The V end lost 6 bases, the J end lost 0 bases, and 15 bases lay between the germline ends. Germline V CDR1 and CDR2: SGHAT, FQDESV (reference sequence). CDR3 in amino acids: CASSSGVTVSYNEQFF. Here the CDR3 DNA reads TGTGCCAGCAGTTCCGGCGTTACCGTCTCCTACAATGAGCAGTTCTTC.

The J gene is TRBJ2-4, the V gene TRBV6-5; D possibly uses TRBD1 or TRBD2 (5 bases each). Trimming pared 0 bases from V and 0 bases from J, leaving 9 bases between. The CDR3 contains 16 residues. The germline V gene encodes CDR1 MNHEY and CDR2 SVGAGI. CDR3 amino acids: CASSYSGPIAKNIQYF. The DNA of the CDR3 is TGTGCCAGCAGTTACTCGGGACCGATAGCCAAAAACATTCAGTACTTC.

The chain links TRBV10-3 to TRBJ1-1; the match to TRBD1 covers 9 bases. The CDR3 runs 16 residues. Germline CDR1 reads ENHRY; CDR2 reads SYGVKD. V was pared by 6 bases and J by 1 base, with 9 bases of the junction left unmatched. This CDR3 reads CAIRPTDRGTNTEAFF. The CDR3 DNA follows: TGTGCCATCAGGCCTACAGACAGGGGGACGAACACTGAAGCTTTCTTT.

CDR3 coding DNA: TGTGCCAGCAGCTTGGGTGTAGCGGGGCAAAACGGGGAGCTGTTTTTT. Translation gives CASSLGVAGQNGELFF. This chain links TRBV5-4 with TRBJ2-2; 8 bases align to TRBD2. With V trimmed by 0 bases and J by 7 bases, 8 bases remained unmatched. CDR3 length: 16 residues. CDR1 and CDR2 (germline): SGHNT, YYREEE (reference sequence).

CDR3 DNA: TGTGCCATCAGTGAGCTCGAGAACTATGGCTACACCTTC. It is translated as CAISELENYGYTF. The chain uses TRBV10-3 and TRBJ1-2; no definite D call. Germline lookup yields CDR1 ENHRY and CDR2 SYGVKD. V was clipped by 2 bases and J by 2 bases, with 6 bases between them. The CDR3 is 13 residues long.

This chain joins TRBV6-5 and TRBJ1-6; maybe TRBD1 (5 bases). Germline CDR1 reads MNHEY; CDR2 reads SVGAGI. This CDR3 is 15 amino acids long. Deletions cut 2 bases from V and 8 bases from J, with 13 bases between. The CDR3 region is CASSYDGRGDSPLHF. The CDR3 nucleotides read TGTGCCAGCAGTTACGATGGCAGAGGGGATTCACCCCTCCACTTT.